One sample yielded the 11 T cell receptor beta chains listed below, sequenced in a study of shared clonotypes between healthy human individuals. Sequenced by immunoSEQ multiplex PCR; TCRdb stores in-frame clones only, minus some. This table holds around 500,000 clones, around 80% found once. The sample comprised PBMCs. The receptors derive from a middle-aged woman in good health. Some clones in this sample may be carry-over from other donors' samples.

The chain's CDR3 is CASSYSFARVLEQYF. The CDR3, as DNA: TGTGCCAGCAGTTACTCGTTCGCCAGGGTGTTAGAGCAGTACTTC. The chain is built from TRBV6-6 and TRBJ2-7; D is perhaps TRBD1 (5 bases). Trimming cost V 0 bases and J 7 bases, with 16 bases left between them. This CDR3 comprises 15 residues. CDR1 is MNHNY and CDR2 is SVGAGI in the germline V gene (reference sequence).

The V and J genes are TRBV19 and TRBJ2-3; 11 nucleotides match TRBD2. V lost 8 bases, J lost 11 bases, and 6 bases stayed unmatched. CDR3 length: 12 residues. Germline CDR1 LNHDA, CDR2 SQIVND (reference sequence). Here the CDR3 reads CASASGRFGQYF. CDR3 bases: TGTGCCAGTGCTAGCGGGAGGTTTGGGCAGTATTTT.

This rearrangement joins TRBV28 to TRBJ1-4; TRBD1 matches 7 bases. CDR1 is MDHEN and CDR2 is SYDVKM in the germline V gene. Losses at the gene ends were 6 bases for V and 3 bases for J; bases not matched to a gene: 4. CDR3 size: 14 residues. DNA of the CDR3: TGTGCCAGCAGGACGCAGGGGGCTAATGAAAAACTGTTTTTT. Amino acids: CASRTQGANEKLFF.

CDR3 coding DNA: TGCAGCGTTGATACGTTGACAGGAGAAGACATGAACACTGAAGCTTTCTTT. Protein sequence: CSVDTLTGEDMNTEAFF. The gene calls are TRBV29-1 and TRBJ1-1, with TRBD1 as a possible D gene (6 bases). Trimming took off 3 bases at V and 0 bases at J, with 20 bases between the two ends. CDR3 length equals 17 residues. Per the germline V gene, CDR1 is SQVTM and CDR2 is ANQGSEA.

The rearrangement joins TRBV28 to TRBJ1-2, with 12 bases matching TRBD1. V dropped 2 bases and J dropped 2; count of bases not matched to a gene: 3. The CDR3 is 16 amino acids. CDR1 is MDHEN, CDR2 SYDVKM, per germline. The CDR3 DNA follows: TGTGCCAGCAGTTTAGGAGGGACAGGGGGCAACTATGGCTACACCTTC. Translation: CASSLGGTGGNYGYTF.

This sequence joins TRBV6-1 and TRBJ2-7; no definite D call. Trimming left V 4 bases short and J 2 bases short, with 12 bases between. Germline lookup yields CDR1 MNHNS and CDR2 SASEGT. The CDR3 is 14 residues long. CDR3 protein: CASSATAETYEQYF. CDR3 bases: TGTGCCAGCAGTGCGACGGCAGAAACCTACGAGCAGTACTTC.

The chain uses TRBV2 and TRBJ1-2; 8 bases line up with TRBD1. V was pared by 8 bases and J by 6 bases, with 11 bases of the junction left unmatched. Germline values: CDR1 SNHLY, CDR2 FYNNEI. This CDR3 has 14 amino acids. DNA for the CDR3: TGTGCCAGCGGGGGGACAGGTGCGAGGAATGGCTACACCTTC. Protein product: CASGGTGARNGYTF.

The CDR3 sequence is CASSPQGLAGDPYEQYF. The CDR3 nucleotides read TGTGCCAGCAGCCCGCAGGGGCTAGCGGGAGATCCGTACGAGCAGTACTTC. The chain recombines TRBV5-5 with TRBJ2-7; 10 bases line up with TRBD2. The germline CDR1 and CDR2 sequences are SGHKS and YYEKEE (reference sequence). V trimming: 4 bases; J trimming: 4 bases; junction bases outside the gene matches: 14. The CDR3 length is 17 residues.

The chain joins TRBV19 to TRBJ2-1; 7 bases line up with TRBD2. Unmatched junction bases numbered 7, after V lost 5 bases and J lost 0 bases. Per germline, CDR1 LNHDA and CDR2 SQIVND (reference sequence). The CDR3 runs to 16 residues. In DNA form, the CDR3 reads TGTGCCAGTAGTTCTGGAGCGGGGAGCTCCTACAATGAGCAGTTCTTC. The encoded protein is CASSSGAGSSYNEQFF.

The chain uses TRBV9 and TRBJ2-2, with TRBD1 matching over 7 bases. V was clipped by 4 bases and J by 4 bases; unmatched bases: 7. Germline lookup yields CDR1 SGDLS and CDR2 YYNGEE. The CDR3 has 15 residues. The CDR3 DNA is TGTGCCAGCAGCATTGACAGGGCGGGCACCGGGGAGCTGTTTTTT. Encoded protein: CASSIDRAGTGELFF.

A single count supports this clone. CDR3 bases: TGTGCCTGGAGTGTACTGGCGGGACCTCGCGAGCAGTACTTC. This gives the protein CAWSVLAGPREQYF. V and J are TRBV30 and TRBJ2-5; tentative D call: TRBD2 (6 bases). TRBJ2-7 matches the DNA end more closely, so the J call is doubtful. This CDR3 spans 14 amino acids. The germline V gene encodes CDR1 GTSNPN and CDR2 SVGIG (reference sequence).